This note documents a single TCR beta chain sequence. The specificity of this receptor is unknown. Nothing much larger sits one base from this clone, and base qualities are not available. Taken with the paper, the label for time point translates to: baseline before oral tofacitinib. Lesional scalp punch biopsies and peripheral blood were collected from alopecia areata patients. PBMCs were separated by density centrifugation and stained for CD3, CD4 and CD8, after which CD4+ and CD8+ T cells were sorted on a FACSAria. These data are taken from a study of CD8+ T cells in alopecia areata (dated by TCRdb to between 2017 and 2018). For the wider study: Treated patients were enrolled in an open-label pilot trial of oral tofacitinib at 5 to 10 mg twice daily for moderate-to-severe alopecia areata. immunoSEQ multiplex PCR using 35 Vbeta forward primers and 13 Jbeta reverse primers was used to amplify TCRbeta CDR3 regions. Scalp tissue and sorted CD4+ and CD8+ peripheral blood T cells from patchy and totalis/universalis alopecia areata patients and from healthy controls were covered by human TCRbeta sequencing. Biopsies were taken from tofacitinib-treated patients at baseline and again at 4 and 24 weeks into treatment, and several of those patients also had a later scalp biopsy. In both human patients and the C3H/HeJ mouse model, the study applied high-throughput TCRbeta sequencing to look at T cell clonal expansion in alopecia areata. RNA came from the PAXgene miRNA kit for fixed scalp, the miRNeasy kit for PBMCs, and the RNeasy kit for mouse skin. Scalp clonality was compared among normal scalp (n=4), patchy alopecia areata scalp (n=8), and alopecia totalis/universalis scalp (n=8). Tofacitinib was administered for 6 to 18 months, and 6 months of follow-up off drug were then conducted to assess delayed response and recurrence.

The library was obtained by the immunoSEQ multiplex PCR assay. RNA was extracted from all samples and reverse transcribed into cDNA as template for TCR sequencing. SuperScript III was used to make first-strand cDNA, primed with a 2:1 mix of oligo-dT and random hexamers. A synthetic immune receptor repertoire was used to measure amplification bias, and any remaining bias was corrected computationally. As for the authors' bioinformatics: Raw reads were preprocessed for error removal, and CDR3 was defined according to IMGT conventions as running from the conserved cysteine to phenylalanine. To get clonality, Shannon entropy was normalized by log2 of the number of productive unique TCRs and the result was subtracted from 1. Whether each scalp clone was CD4 or CD8 was inferred by checking scalp TCRbeta sequences against the CD4 and CD8 repertoires from sorted blood. The table was pulled from immuneACCESS by TCRdb, which kept in-frame rearrangements only. Such tables lose some clones; where checked, under half of the loss comes from unresolved V genes, and the rest has no known cause. That table gives V, J and clone size, and the DNA gave D and trimming. This sample gives about 190,000 clones in total; 50% to 60% of them show up just once. The ten most abundant clones make up 14% to 15% of the sample.

Study-level results and caveats: Resident alphabeta T cells in normal human skin are also sequenced, complicating scalp TCR repertoire analysis, unlike mouse skin dominated by gammadelta T cells. Shared TCR sequences between patients were less evident than in mice, which may be partly attributable to HLA diversity in the patient population. Compared with normal scalp, lesional scalp had higher clonality and more expanded CD8+ clones, particularly in alopecia totalis/universalis, a pattern that suggests antigenic drive.

The CDR3 measures 15 amino acids from cysteine to phenylalanine. The sequence is cut down to CDR3 DNA, 45 bases in frame from base 1. Unmatched junction bases come to 8, with V trimmed by 6 bases and J by 4 bases. CDR1 MNHNS and CDR2 SASEGT are derived from the germline V gene. Material: CD4+ T cells sorted from blood, obtained at week 0. The chain uses TRBV6-1 and TRBJ1-2; TRBD1 fits 10 bases in the junction. The TCR was taken from a human donor with alopecia areata. The bases read TGTGCCAGCAGATTCCAGACAGGGGGCGGCTATGGCTACACCTTC. Translated, this gives CASRFQTGGGYGYTF.